The TCR beta chain under discussion was sequenced for a study of blood T cell repertoires in COVID-19. The V gene's germline CDR1 is ENHRY and CDR2 SYGVKD. Trimming cost V 5 bases and J 8 bases, with 12 bases left between them. The CDR3 has 13 amino acids. Original analysis: Scientists estimated how many nucleated cells there were by amplifying reference gene primers. The method was immunoSEQ multiplex PCR; TCRdb's version includes in-frame clones alone and lacks a portion of them. V, J and clone size derive from that table, while D and trimming were established from the DNA sequence. The sample carries around 270,000 clones, around four fifths recorded once.

This TCR was recovered from a man aged 55-75 years with acute or convalescent COVID-19. Sequenced input: peripheral blood. J is TRBJ1-4 and V is TRBV10-3; the D gene is possibly TRBD1 (6 bases). CDR3 nucleotide sequence: TGTGCCATCAGTCAGGACAGTCGGGAAAAACTGTTTTTT. Its translation is CAISQDSREKLFF.